A selection of T cell receptor beta chains follows, all from one sample in a study of cytomegalovirus exposure and HLA in healthy donors. Some clones are missing from TCRdb's copy, which holds only in-frame ones; the method was immunoSEQ multiplex PCR. The table lists approximately 190,000 clones, approximately 79% of them singletons. The sequenced material came from PBMCs. All receptors come from a middle-aged man in good health and CMV-seropositive. CDR3s include the opening cysteine and the closing phenylalanine or tryptophan. Fields, in order: CDR3 DNA, CDR3 protein, clone size, D gene, V gene, J gene. A D gene is named only where the DNA matches it firmly. Not every row has a clone size; where given, it reads once, few, many or a size class.

DNA: TGTGCCAGCAGCAAAGTTACTAGCCTGGAGGAGACCCAGTACTTC; CDR3: CASSKVTSLEETQYF; size: few; D: NA; V: TRBV7-2; J: TRBJ2-5
DNA: TGCGCCAGCAGCCAAGCCGTAGCGGGGGCGTTACAAGAGACCCAGTACTTC; CDR3: CASSQAVAGALQETQYF; size: NA; D: TRBD2; V: TRBV4-1; J: TRBJ2-5
DNA: TGTGCCAGCAGCAAAGAGGCCAGGGGGGCAGGGGTACTTGAAAAACTGTTTTTT; CDR3: CASSKEARGAGVLEKLFF; size: NA; D: NA; V: TRBV21-1; J: TRBJ1-4
DNA: TGTGCCAGCAGCCTGGACAGAAACTCTGGAAACACCATATATTTT; CDR3: CASSLDRNSGNTIYF; size: NA; D: NA; V: TRBV4-2; J: TRBJ1-3
DNA: TGTGCCAGCAGCTTGGGACGGGGCACAGATACGCAGTATTTT; CDR3: CASSLGRGTDTQYF; size: NA; D: NA; V: TRBV5-4; J: TRBJ2-3
DNA: TGCGCCAGCAGCCAAGATCAGGGGTTCCGGGGCTACACCTTC; CDR3: CASSQDQGFRGYTF; size: once; D: NA; V: TRBV4-3; J: TRBJ1-2
DNA: TGTGCCTGGAGTGTACTAATAAACATTCAGTACTTC; CDR3: CAWSVLINIQYF; size: once; D: NA; V: TRBV30; J: TRBJ2-4
DNA: TGTGCCAGCAGTTCCGTGACAGGGGGCGAAAAACTGTTTTTT; CDR3: CASSSVTGGEKLFF; size: NA; D: TRBD1; V: TRBV2; J: TRBJ1-4
DNA: TGTGCCAGCAGTTTCTTTCCGGGACAGGGAAAGCAGTACTTC; CDR3: CASSFFPGQGKQYF; size: few; D: TRBD1; V: TRBV28; J: TRBJ2-7
DNA: TGTGCCAGCAGCTCAGGGGCCTATGGCTACACCTTC; CDR3: CASSSGAYGYTF; size: few; D: NA; V: TRBV7-8; J: TRBJ1-2
DNA: TGTGCCAGCTCACCAAACCTCTCCTATAGCAATCAGCCCCAGCATTTT; CDR3: CASSPNLSYSNQPQHF; size: once; D: NA; V: TRBV18; J: TRBJ1-5
DNA: TGTGCCTGGAGTAGCCGCAGGGGGTACAACTATGGCTACACCTTC; CDR3: CAWSSRRGYNYGYTF; size: NA; D: TRBD1; V: TRBV30; J: TRBJ1-2
DNA: TGCGCCAGCAGCCTGGGACAGGTGCTAGGTGGAGGCTACACCTTC; CDR3: CASSLGQVLGGGYTF; size: NA; D: TRBD1; V: TRBV5-1; J: TRBJ1-2
DNA: TGTGCCAGCAGCTATTCAGGGGTAGCTTTCTTT; CDR3: CASSYSGVAFF; size: NA; D: NA; V: TRBV7-2; J: TRBJ1-1
DNA: TGTGCCAGTAGTATAACAGGGCGCACTGAAGCTTTCTTT; CDR3: CASSITGRTEAFF; size: NA; D: NA; V: TRBV19; J: TRBJ1-1
DNA: TGTGCCAGCAGCTTGGGACTAGCGGGGGCGTACGAGCAGTACTTC; CDR3: CASSLGLAGAYEQYF; size: NA; D: TRBD2; V: TRBV11-1; J: TRBJ2-7
DNA: TGCGCCAGCAGCACGGACAGTAGGAGGGGAAACACCATATATTTT; CDR3: CASSTDSRRGNTIYF; size: NA; D: NA; V: TRBV5-1; J: TRBJ1-3
DNA: TGTGCCAGCAGTGACTCCGGAGCGATGAGCACAGATACGCAGTATTTT; CDR3: CASSDSGAMSTDTQYF; size: NA; D: NA; V: TRBV6-4; J: TRBJ2-3
DNA: TGTGCCAGTAGGGAGACAGGGGGAGGTAACATTCAGTACTTC; CDR3: CASRETGGGNIQYF; size: NA; D: TRBD1; V: TRBV19; J: TRBJ2-4
DNA: TGTGCCAGCAGCTTGGCCGAGGGTGAGCAGTTCTTC; CDR3: CASSLAEGEQFF; size: NA; D: NA; V: TRBV5-4; J: TRBJ2-1
DNA: TGCGCCAGCAGCTTGGGGACAGGGCCTAATGAAAAACTGTTTTTT; CDR3: CASSLGTGPNEKLFF; size: NA; D: TRBD1; V: TRBV5-1; J: TRBJ1-4
DNA: TGTGCCAGCAGTTACTACCGGGCGAGGGCCGGGGAGCTGTTTTTT; CDR3: CASSYYRARAGELFF; size: NA; D: NA; V: TRBV6-5; J: TRBJ2-2
DNA: TGTGCCAGCAGTCAAATCCCACTGGGCCCTAGCACAGATACGCAGTATTTT; CDR3: CASSQIPLGPSTDTQYF; size: NA; D: NA; V: TRBV9; J: TRBJ2-3
DNA: TGTGCCAGTAGTGGTCTGACGGGGGGCCGGGACTATGGCTACACCTTC; CDR3: CASSGLTGGRDYGYTF; size: once; D: NA; V: TRBV19; J: TRBJ1-2
DNA: TGTGCCAGCAGCGAAGCAACCGGGGAGCTGTTTTTT; CDR3: CASSEATGELFF; size: NA; D: NA; V: TRBV5-4; J: TRBJ2-2
DNA: TGCGCCAGCAGCTTGGCCTTTGACAGCTCCTACGAGCAGTACTTC; CDR3: CASSLAFDSSYEQYF; size: NA; D: NA; V: TRBV5-1; J: TRBJ2-7
DNA: TGTGCCAGCAGCTTAGTCGGGGGGGCGGGTCGAGAGACCCAGTACTTC; CDR3: CASSLVGGAGRETQYF; size: NA; D: TRBD2; V: TRBV7-8; J: TRBJ2-5
DNA: TGTGCCAGCAGTGAAAGCAGGGGCGTAAGGAGCTTTGAAGAGTTCTTC; CDR3: CASSESRGVRSFEEFF; size: NA; D: NA; V: TRBV6-1; J: TRBJ2-1
DNA: TGTGCCAGCAGTGGTAGAGAATACGAGCAGTACTTC; CDR3: CASSGREYEQYF; size: NA; D: NA; V: TRBV2; J: TRBJ2-7
DNA: TGCGCCAGCAGCTTGGGACTAGAGGTTAACGAGCAGTACTTC; CDR3: CASSLGLEVNEQYF; size: few; D: NA; V: TRBV5-1; J: TRBJ2-7
DNA: TGTGCCACACGGGACAGGGTCGTGACTGAAGCTTTCTTT; CDR3: CATRDRVVTEAFF; size: NA; D: TRBD1; V: TRBV5-4; J: TRBJ1-1
DNA: TGTGCCAGCAGCTACGGCGGTAGCGGGGGCGATTACGAGCAGTACTTC; CDR3: CASSYGGSGGDYEQYF; size: NA; D: TRBD2; V: TRBV2; J: TRBJ2-7
DNA: TGTGCCAGCAGTGGCTCAACAGGGGGCAACACTGAAGCTTTCTTT; CDR3: CASSGSTGGNTEAFF; size: NA; D: TRBD1; V: TRBV27; J: TRBJ1-1
DNA: TGTGCCAGTACCCTGACAGGGAGCACCGGGGAGCTGTTTTTT; CDR3: CASTLTGSTGELFF; size: NA; D: TRBD1; V: TRBV19; J: TRBJ2-2
DNA: TGTGCCAGTAGAAAGAACGAGGCTAACACCGGGGAGCTGTTTTTT; CDR3: CASRKNEANTGELFF; size: NA; D: NA; V: TRBV19; J: TRBJ2-2
DNA: TGTGCCAGCAGCTTAGCGACAGGGGGGGATCAGCCCCAGCATTTT; CDR3: CASSLATGGDQPQHF; size: few; D: TRBD1; V: TRBV7-8; J: TRBJ1-5
DNA: TGTGCCAGCAGTTTCCGTCGGGGGGATACGCAGTATTTT; CDR3: CASSFRRGDTQYF; size: NA; D: NA; V: TRBV27; J: TRBJ2-3
DNA: TGTGCCAGCTCAGGCCTTAGAAATGAAAAACTGTTTTTT; CDR3: CASSGLRNEKLFF; size: NA; D: NA; V: TRBV7-2; J: TRBJ1-4
DNA: TGTGCCAGCAGCTTTACTAGTCTATTCTACAATGAGCAGTTCTTC; CDR3: CASSFTSLFYNEQFF; size: NA; D: NA; V: TRBV5-8; J: TRBJ2-1
DNA: TGTGCCAGCAGCCCACAGGGGACCACCGGGGAGCTGTTTTTT; CDR3: CASSPQGTTGELFF; size: NA; D: TRBD1; V: TRBV7-3; J: TRBJ2-2
DNA: TGTGCCAGTAGTCCAGGGGTAACTGGGGCCAACGTCCTGACTTTC; CDR3: CASSPGVTGANVLTF; size: NA; D: NA; V: TRBV19; J: TRBJ2-6
DNA: TGTGCCAGCAGCCCCGGGACAGCTGGAAACACCATATATTTT; CDR3: CASSPGTAGNTIYF; size: NA; D: TRBD1; V: TRBV28; J: TRBJ1-3
DNA: TGTGCCACCAGCAGAGAGAGGGGGCGCACTGAAAAACTGTTTTTT; CDR3: CATSRERGRTEKLFF; size: NA; D: TRBD1; V: TRBV15; J: TRBJ1-4
DNA: TGTGCCAGCAGTAATACACGGGGAGGCCAGCCCCAGCATTTT; CDR3: CASSNTRGGQPQHF; size: NA; D: NA; V: TRBV6-5; J: TRBJ1-5
DNA: TGTGCCAGTAGTTTCGTAGGCGGAGAATTAGGCTACACCTTC; CDR3: CASSFVGGELGYTF; size: NA; D: NA; V: TRBV19; J: TRBJ1-2
DNA: TGTGCCGTCAGCCTTACAGGAGTAGATGGCTACACCTTC; CDR3: CAVSLTGVDGYTF; size: NA; D: NA; V: TRBV6-5; J: TRBJ1-2
DNA: TGCAGCGTTGAAGGAGAGGACAGGAACACCGGGGAGCTGTTTTTT; CDR3: CSVEGEDRNTGELFF; size: NA; D: NA; V: TRBV29-1; J: TRBJ2-2
DNA: TGTGCCAGCAGCACCTTACAGGGGGCCGTCAAGAACGAGCAGTACTTC; CDR3: CASSTLQGAVKNEQYF; size: NA; D: TRBD1; V: TRBV27; J: TRBJ2-7
DNA: TGTGCCAGCAGCTTATTAGGGCAGGGCTGGACCGGAAACACCATATATTTT; CDR3: CASSLLGQGWTGNTIYF; size: NA; D: NA; V: TRBV7-9; J: TRBJ1-3
DNA: TGTGCCAGCAGTTCCCCCTGGGCAGGGACTAATGAAAAACTGTTTTTT; CDR3: CASSSPWAGTNEKLFF; size: NA; D: NA; V: TRBV28; J: TRBJ1-4
DNA: TGTGCCAGCAGAGGGGGGGGAGTGGGCCTGGCTAATGAGCAGTACTTC; CDR3: CASRGGGVGLANEQYF; size: NA; D: NA; V: TRBV19; J: TRBJ2-7
DNA: TGTGCCAGTTCTCAGGGGACCTACAATGAGCAGTTCTTC; CDR3: CASSQGTYNEQFF; size: NA; D: NA; V: TRBV28; J: TRBJ2-1
DNA: TGTGCCAGCAGCTTAGCGCCGGGACTAGCGGGGTCGGCGGTGAAAGATACGCAGTATTTT; CDR3: CASSLAPGLAGSAVKDTQYF; size: NA; D: TRBD2; V: TRBV7-2; J: TRBJ2-3